This T cell receptor beta chain was found in a study of blood T cell repertoires in COVID-19. Cohort 3 recovery required two negative PCRs, clearance, or symptom resolution. Original processing notes: Nucleated cell number was recorded as an estimate derived from reference gene primer amplification. Some clones are missing from TCRdb's copy, which holds only in-frame ones; the method was immunoSEQ multiplex PCR. That table supplies the V and J calls and clone size; D and trimming were determined from the DNA. The sample shows over 200,000 clones, nearly 90% of them seen only once. With 5 bases removed from V and 2 bases from J, the gap between germline ends came to 12 bases. The CDR3 length is 14 residues. Per germline, CDR1 SGHVS and CDR2 FQNEAQ.

What was sequenced was PBMCs or T cells enriched from blood (not recorded which). The receptor was isolated from a man aged 30-40 years who had recovered from COVID-19. The chain couples TRBV7-8 to TRBJ2-5, with a possible D match to TRBD2 (5 bases). CDR3 protein: CASSTRLGQETQYF. CDR3 DNA sequence: TGTGCCAGCAGCACTAGGCTAGGGCAAGAGACCCAGTACTTC.